This T cell receptor (beta chain) was sequenced during a study of T cells in Graves' hyperthyroidism and ophthalmopathy. This clonotype was seen ten or more times. CDR1 is KGHDR, CDR2 SFDVKD, per germline. This CDR3 is built from 12 residues. Deletions cut 12 bases from V and 2 bases from J, with 13 bases between. Researchers took RNA transcripts and amplified the TCR beta CDR3 regions from them. The TCR CDR3 was amplified in a first-round RT-PCR using the HTBI primer set. TCRdb called the multiplex PCR reads again in MiXCR, with one record for every CDR3 protein. The sample includes tens of thousands of distinct CDR3 sequences, roughly 49% of them seen just once.

This chain connects TRBV24-1 to TRBJ2-7; D remains unclear. This clonotype was obtained from a woman aged 45 to 65 with Graves' hyperthyroidism that later progressed to Graves' ophthalmopathy. Sequencing was done on a sample of blood. The DNA of the CDR3 is TGTGCCCCCCCCGGACCTGCCTACGAGCAGTACTTC. This sequence encodes CAPPGPAYEQYF.